Sequencing of this TCR beta chain was carried out in a study of blood T cell repertoires in COVID-19. Sequencing was performed with immunoSEQ multiplex PCR; in TCRdb, only in-frame clones are kept and a portion is missing. This sample has 300,000 or so clones, with more than 85% found just once. Two negative PCRs, clearance, or symptom resolution characterized the recovered Cohort 3 donors. With 2 bases removed from V and 7 bases from J, the gap between germline ends came to 8 bases. CDR1 and CDR2 (germline): MDHEN, SYDVKM. The CDR3 is 12 amino acids. The chain carries TRBV28 and TRBJ1-2; D uncertain. Sequenced sample: PBMCs or T cells enriched from blood (not recorded which). The TCR was taken from a young woman who had recovered from COVID-19. The CDR3 region has the DNA TGTGCCAGCAGTTTACTCCCAGGTGGCTACACCTTC. Protein sequence: CASSLLPGGYTF.